This is a list of T cell receptor beta chains from one sample in a study of spatial heterogeneity in lung cancer. TCRdb called the 5' RACE reads again in MiXCR, with one record for every CDR3 protein. The sample lists 25,000 to 30,000 distinct CDR3 sequences, more than 5.5% occurring once. The source was lung tumor tissue, collected at surgery. The receptors come from a male donor with early-stage non-small cell lung cancer. Each CDR3 is given with its conserved first and last residue. The D gene is left open where the match is weak. A clone size is listed for some rows: how often the clone was seen (once, few, many), or a class if it is expanded.

D	V	size	J	CDR3	DNA
-	TRBV4-2	few	TRBJ2-7	CASSQDFGYEQYF	TGTGCCAGCAGCCAAGATTTTGGTTACGAGCAGTACTTC
TRBD2	TRBV9	many	TRBJ2-3	CASSVVTSGGDTQYF	TGTGCCAGCAGCGTAGTGACTAGCGGGGGAGATACGCAGTATTTT
TRBD1	TRBV20-1	few	TRBJ2-1	CSARVVGQGSRDSEQFF	TGCAGTGCTAGAGTGGTTGGACAGGGATCCAGGGATAGTGAGCAGTTCTTC
-	TRBV25-1	many	TRBJ1-2	CASSGSYGSYTF	TGTGCCAGCAGTGGATCATATGGAAGCTACACCTTC
TRBD2	TRBV27	few	TRBJ2-2	CASSPIRSGGDTGELFF	TGTGCCAGCAGCCCGATTCGGAGCGGGGGAGACACCGGGGAGCTGTTTTTT
TRBD1	TRBV10-3	many	TRBJ1-6	CAISEAGQGNSPLHF	TGTGCCATCAGTGAGGCGGGACAGGGAAATTCACCCCTCCACTTT
TRBD1	TRBV7-9	-	TRBJ2-2	CASLGTGLAGELFF	TGTGCCAGCCTTGGGACAGGGCTCGCCGGGGAGCTGTTTTTT
-	TRBV5-6	-	TRBJ1-4	CASALMGDEKLFF	TGTGCCAGCGCCCTGATGGGGGATGAAAAACTGTTTTTT
TRBD2	TRBV6-5	-	TRBJ2-2	CASRLRTRSNTGELFF	TGTGCCAGCAGACTACGGACTAGAAGTAACACCGGGGAGCTGTTTTTT
-	TRBV20-1	many	TRBJ2-1	CSARSDGYNEQFF	TGCAGTGCTCGCTCGGACGGGTACAATGAGCAGTTCTTC
-	TRBV2	-	TRBJ2-3	CASRRTTSTDTQYF	TGTGCCAGCAGGCGGACGACCAGCACAGATACGCAGTATTTT
-	TRBV20-1	medium-sized	TRBJ2-7	CSARAPTGYEQYF	TGCAGTGCTAGAGCCCCGACAGGCTACGAGCAGTACTTC
-	TRBV29-1	many	TRBJ1-1	CSVEWAMNTEAFF	TGCAGCGTTGAGTGGGCAATGAACACTGAAGCTTTCTTT
-	TRBV7-9	-	TRBJ2-3	CASSFSGATDTQYF	TGTGCCAGCAGCTTTTCGGGGGCCACAGATACGCAGTATTTT
-	TRBV20-1	many	TRBJ1-1	CSAKDGLEAFF	TGCAGTGCAAAGGACGGACTTGAAGCTTTCTTT
TRBD1	TRBV14	few	TRBJ2-5	CASSQVPTGLQETQYF	TGTGCCAGCAGCCAAGTCCCGACAGGGCTACAAGAGACCCAGTACTTC
-	TRBV6-6	-	TRBJ1-1	CASSYVGQEAFF	TGTGCCAGCAGTTACGTCGGGCAGGAAGCTTTCTTT
TRBD2	TRBV7-2	-	TRBJ2-3	CASSFQSGGATDTQYF	TGTGCCAGCAGCTTTCAGAGCGGGGGGGCCACAGATACGCAGTATTTT
-	TRBV5-1	-	TRBJ2-2	CASSLGNTGELFF	TGCGCCAGCAGCTTAGGAAACACCGGGGAGCTGTTTTTT
TRBD2	TRBV7-9	many	TRBJ2-1	CASSSRLAGGYEQFF	TGTGCCAGCAGCTCCAGACTAGCGGGGGGCTATGAGCAGTTCTTC
TRBD2	TRBV11-3	-	TRBJ2-3	CASSSARGGYSSTDTQYF	TGTGCCAGCAGCTCGGCGCGGGGGGGCTACTCTAGCACAGATACGCAGTATTTT
-	TRBV6-5	many	TRBJ1-2	CASSYSLGNYGYTF	TGTGCCAGCAGTTACTCGCTCGGTAACTATGGCTACACCTTC
TRBD1	TRBV4-3	medium-sized	TRBJ1-1	CASSQDRNRGLNTEAFF	TGCGCCAGCAGCCAAGATCGGAACAGGGGCTTGAACACTGAAGCTTTCTTT
-	TRBV20-1	many	TRBJ2-7	CSAREPGLLLARATHEQYF	TGCAGTGCTAGAGAGCCAGGACTCCTACTGGCTAGGGCGACGCACGAGCAGTACTTC
-	TRBV4-3	many	TRBJ2-1	CASSQESAGYNEQFF	TGCGCCAGCAGCCAAGAGTCGGCAGGGTACAATGAGCAGTTCTTC
-	TRBV6-6	many	TRBJ1-1	CASSYSRGRGTEAFF	TGTGCCAGCAGTTACTCGAGGGGAAGGGGGACTGAAGCTTTCTTT
-	TRBV28	many	TRBJ1-2	CASRESGGTGYGYTF	TGTGCCAGCAGAGAGTCCGGGGGGACGGGGTATGGCTACACCTTC
-	TRBV28	many	TRBJ2-7	CASSFYRAPYEQYF	TGTGCCAGCAGTTTTTATAGGGCCCCCTACGAGCAGTACTTC
TRBD2	TRBV9	-	TRBJ2-2	CASSLGTSGGETRELFF	TGTGCCAGCAGCCTTGGGACTAGCGGGGGGGAAACCAGGGAGCTGTTTTTT
-	TRBV12-3/TRBV12-4	-	TRBJ1-5	CASRNGATHNQPQHF	TGTGCCAGCAGGAATGGGGCGACTCACAATCAGCCCCAGCATTTT
-	TRBV25-1	many	TRBJ1-5	CASSEASGYGNQPQHF	TGTGCCAGCAGTGAGGCGAGCGGGTACGGCAATCAGCCCCAGCATTTT
-	TRBV24-1	medium-sized	TRBJ2-1	CATSDFDDEQFF	TGTGCCACCAGTGATTTCGATGATGAGCAGTTCTTC
-	TRBV27	-	TRBJ1-6	CASRVQGGNSPLHF	TGTGCCAGCAGGGTGCAGGGTGGGAATTCACCCCTCCACTTT
TRBD1	TRBV4-3	few	TRBJ2-7	CASSQDLWDSYEQYF	TGCGCCAGCAGCCAAGATCTCTGGGACAGCTACGAGCAGTACTTC
-	TRBV28	few	TRBJ2-5	CASSWSYQETQYF	TGTGCCAGCAGTTGGTCGTACCAAGAGACCCAGTACTTC
-	TRBV7-6	many	TRBJ2-1	CASSPPGGLSYNEQFF	TGTGCCAGCAGCCCCCCCGGGGGGCTCTCCTACAATGAGCAGTTCTTC
TRBD1	TRBV6-2/TRBV6-3	many	TRBJ1-1	CASSYSPGGWRTEAFF	TGTGCCAGCAGTTACTCTCCAGGGGGTTGGCGGACTGAAGCTTTCTTT
-	TRBV5-1	few	TRBJ2-1	CASSFSTSYNEQFF	TGCGCCAGCAGCTTTTCAACGTCCTACAATGAGCAGTTCTTC
TRBD2	TRBV7-2	few	TRBJ2-3	CASSPSSGGLTDTQYF	TGTGCCAGCAGCCCAAGTTCGGGGGGGTTAACAGATACGCAGTATTTT
-	TRBV9	many	TRBJ2-2	CASSVVGGELFF	TGTGCCAGCAGCGTAGTCGGCGGGGAGCTGTTTTTT
-	TRBV27	many	TRBJ2-6	CASSPYRPAGANVLTF	TGTGCCAGCAGCCCCTACCGACCAGCTGGGGCCAACGTCCTGACTTTC
-	TRBV28	many	TRBJ2-7	CASSFHEQYF	TGTGCCAGCAGTTTCCACGAGCAGTACTTC
-	TRBV7-8	many	TRBJ2-2	CASSVGVGWTGELFF	TGTGCCAGCAGCGTTGGAGTGGGTTGGACCGGGGAGCTGTTTTTT
TRBD1	TRBV5-1	many	TRBJ1-2	CASRSETGSGYTF	TGCGCCAGCCGTTCCGAGACAGGGTCTGGCTACACCTTC
TRBD1	TRBV19	many	TRBJ1-4	CASSLQGARGDEKLFF	TGTGCCAGTAGTCTACAGGGGGCGCGGGGAGACGAAAAACTGTTTTTT
-	TRBV12-3/TRBV12-4	-	TRBJ2-2	CASRLGLLNKGVLFF	TGTGCCAGCAGATTGGGACTCCTGAACAAGGGGGTGCTGTTTTTT
-	TRBV7-2	few	TRBJ2-2	CASSLDANTGELFF	TGTGCCAGCAGCTTGGACGCGAACACCGGGGAGCTGTTTTTT
TRBD1	TRBV5-1	many	TRBJ1-3	CASSLWGQQLSGNTIYF	TGCGCCAGCAGCTTGTGGGGACAGCAACTCTCTGGAAACACCATATATTTT
-	TRBV7-9	-	TRBJ1-5	CASSSDRNQPQHF	TGTGCCAGCAGCTCGGACCGCAATCAGCCCCAGCATTTT
TRBD1	TRBV6-2/TRBV6-3	-	TRBJ1-1	CASSYSPGGHTEAFF	TGTGCCAGCAGTTACTCCCCAGGGGGCCACACTGAAGCTTTCTTT
-	TRBV6-5	many	TRBJ2-2	CASSLVGTGELFF	TGTGCCAGCAGTCTAGTTGGCACCGGGGAGCTGTTTTTT